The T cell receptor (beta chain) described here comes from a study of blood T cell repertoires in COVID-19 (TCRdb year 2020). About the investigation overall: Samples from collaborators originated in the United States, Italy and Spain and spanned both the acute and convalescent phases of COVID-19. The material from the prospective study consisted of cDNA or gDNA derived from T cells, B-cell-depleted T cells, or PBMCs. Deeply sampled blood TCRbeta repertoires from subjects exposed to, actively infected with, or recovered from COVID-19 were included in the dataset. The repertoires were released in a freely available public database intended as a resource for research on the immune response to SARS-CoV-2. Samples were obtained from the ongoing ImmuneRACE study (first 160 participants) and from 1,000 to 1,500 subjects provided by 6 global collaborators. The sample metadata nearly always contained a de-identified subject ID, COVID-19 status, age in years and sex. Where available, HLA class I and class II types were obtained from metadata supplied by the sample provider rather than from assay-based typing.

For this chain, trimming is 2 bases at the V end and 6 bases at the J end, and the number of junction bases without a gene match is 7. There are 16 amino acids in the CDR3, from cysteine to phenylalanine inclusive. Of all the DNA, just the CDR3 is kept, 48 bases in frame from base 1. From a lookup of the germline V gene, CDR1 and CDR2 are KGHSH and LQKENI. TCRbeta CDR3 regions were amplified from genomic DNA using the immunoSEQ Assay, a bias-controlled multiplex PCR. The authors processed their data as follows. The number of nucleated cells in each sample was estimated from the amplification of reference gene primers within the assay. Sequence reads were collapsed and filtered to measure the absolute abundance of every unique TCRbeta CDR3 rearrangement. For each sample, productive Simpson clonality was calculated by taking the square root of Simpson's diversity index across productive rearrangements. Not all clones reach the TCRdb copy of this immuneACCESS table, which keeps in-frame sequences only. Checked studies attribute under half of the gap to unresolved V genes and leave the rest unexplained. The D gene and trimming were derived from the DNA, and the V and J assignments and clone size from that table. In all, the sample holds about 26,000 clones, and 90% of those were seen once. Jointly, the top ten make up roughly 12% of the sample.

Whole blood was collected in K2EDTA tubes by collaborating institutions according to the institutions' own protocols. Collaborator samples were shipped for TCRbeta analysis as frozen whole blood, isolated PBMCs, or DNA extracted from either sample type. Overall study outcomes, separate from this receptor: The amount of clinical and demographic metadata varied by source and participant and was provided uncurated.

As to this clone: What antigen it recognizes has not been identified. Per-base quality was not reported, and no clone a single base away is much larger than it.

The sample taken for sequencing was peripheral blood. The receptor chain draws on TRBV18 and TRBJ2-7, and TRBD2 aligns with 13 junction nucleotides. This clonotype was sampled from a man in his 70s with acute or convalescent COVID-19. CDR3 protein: CASSPGTSGAKGEQYF. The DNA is TGTGCCAGCTCACCAGGGACTAGCGGGGCAAAGGGCGAGCAGTACTTC.